These 9 T cell receptor beta chains were sequenced from one sample in a study of technical replicates of blood from a handful of donors (dated by TCRdb to 2017 to 2019). The method behind the library was the immunoSEQ multiplex PCR assay. TCRdb holds this immuneACCESS table with in-frame rearrangements only. Some clones are missing; in checked studies, unresolved V genes explain under half, and the rest has no known cause. Present in this sample are around 16,000 clones, around 80% of which were seen just once. The top ten clones comprise about 12% of the sample. Material: PBMCs. These receptors were collected from a human donor in good health.

The chain recombines TRBV11-2 with TRBJ2-7; D possibly corresponds to TRBD1 (6 bases). Trimming removed 6 bases from V and 4 bases from J, with 16 bases in between. There are 14 residues in the CDR3. CDR1 SGHAT and CDR2 FQNNGV come from the germline V gene. CDR3 bases: TGTGCCAGCAGACCGTACAGGGTAGGGTACGAGCAGTACTTC. This codes for CASRPYRVGYEQYF. The entire variable domain, with the rest obtained from reference TRBV11-2 and TRBJ2-7, is as follows: EAGVAQSPRYKIIEKRQSVAFWCNPISGHATLYWYQQILGQGPKLLIQFQNNGVVDDSQLPKDRFSAERLKGVDSTLKIQPAKLEDSAVYLCASRPYRVGYEQYFGPGTRLTVT.

The genes are TRBV6-6 and TRBJ1-5, with 7 positions matching TRBD1. The germline CDR1 and CDR2 sequences are MNHNY and SVGAGI (reference sequence). V shed 9 bases, J shed 7 bases, and the junction held 6 bases outside the gene matches. CDR3 length equals 12 residues. The CDR3 coding sequence is TGTGCCAGTCAGGGGGACGGACAGCCCCAGCATTTT. This codes for CASQGDGQPQHF.

This clone was found once. The chain links TRBV6-5 to TRBJ2-7; 9 nucleotides match TRBD1. This CDR3 has 14 amino acids. J gave up 7 bases and V 6 bases, and 10 bases lay outside the gene matches. Germline lookup yields CDR1 MNHEY and CDR2 SVGAGI. CDR3 in DNA: TGTGCCAGCAGGCAGACAGGGGGGTTTAAAGAGCAGTACTTC. Translation gives CASRQTGGFKEQYF.

V and J are TRBV7-2 and TRBJ2-1; 8 bases are shared with TRBD2. This CDR3 is 15 amino acids long. Germline V gene lookup returns CDR1 SGHTA and CDR2 FQGNSA. The V and J ends lost 2 bases and 4 bases, in that order; junction bases with no gene match: 4. The CDR3 is CASSLSSGFYNEQFF. The DNA of the CDR3 is TGTGCCAGCAGCTTATCTAGCGGGTTTTACAATGAGCAGTTCTTC.

V and J are TRBV28 and TRBJ1-2; a possible D gene is TRBD1 (5 bases). The CDR3 loop spans 15 amino acids. Germline loops: CDR1 MDHEN, CDR2 SYDVKM. V dropped 4 bases and J dropped 5 bases, with 17 bases sitting between them. CDR3 DNA: TGTGCCAGCAGTTCCCCCGGAAGGGGATGGTATGGCTACACCTTC. Its translation is CASSSPGRGWYGYTF.

The chain recombines TRBV19 with TRBJ2-7; possibly TRBD2 for D (5 bases). Trimming stripped 2 bases from V and 2 bases from J, with 16 bases between. Per the germline V gene, CDR1 is LNHDA and CDR2 is SQIVND (reference sequence). CDR3 length: 16 amino acids. CDR3 sequence reads: CASSIRASPTAYEQYF. The CDR3 DNA reads TGTGCCAGTAGTATAAGGGCTAGCCCCACCGCCTACGAGCAGTACTTC.

The chain links TRBV11-2 to TRBJ1-1, with 7 nucleotides matching TRBD1. The CDR3 length is 15 residues. Unmatched junction bases numbered 7, after V lost 2 bases and J lost 4 bases. Germline assignment: CDR1 SGHAT and CDR2 FQNNGV. CDR3 amino acids: CASSLTGQIRTEAFF. CDR3 bases: TGTGCCAGCAGCTTAACGGGACAGATACGCACTGAAGCTTTCTTT.

The chain joins TRBV10-2 to TRBJ1-1; a weak D match, TRBD1 (6 bases). Per the germline V gene, CDR1 is WSHSY and CDR2 is SAAADI. The length of the CDR3 is 13 residues. With 6 bases removed from V and 1 base from J, the gap between germline ends came to 9 bases. CDR3 residues: CASRGQPNTEAFF. DNA for the CDR3: TGCGCCAGCAGGGGACAACCGAACACTGAAGCTTTCTTT.

The chain recombines TRBV9 with TRBJ1-2; 9 positions match TRBD1. The length of the CDR3 is 14 residues. The V gene end was trimmed by 3 bases and the J gene end by 14 bases; junction bases not matched to a gene: 14. Germline CDR1 reads SGDLS; CDR2 reads YYNGEE. In DNA, the CDR3 is TGTGCCAGCAGCGCGACCGGGACAGGGCCTGTGAAAACCTTC. Its translation is CASSATGTGPVKTF.